This T cell receptor beta chain is from a study of early T cells in non-severe SARS-CoV-2 infection. TCRdb re-derived calls from the 5' RACE reads in MiXCR, one entry per CDR3 protein. Of more than 65,000 distinct CDR3 sequences listed, 12% were seen once; the top ten hold around 4%. This clonotype was seen repeatedly, ten times or more. CDR1 and CDR2 from the germline V gene are SGHVS and FQNEAQ. The CDR3 runs 15 residues. With V trimmed by 5 bases and J by 7 bases, 11 bases remained unmatched. The receptor was isolated from an adult who was a healthcare worker with PCR-confirmed SARS-CoV-2 infection or an uninfected control (not recorded which). The sequencing input was whole blood. The J gene is TRBJ1-5, the V gene TRBV7-8; 7 positions agree with TRBD1. The CDR3 is CASSPQGGPGQPQHF. The DNA for the CDR3 is TGTGCCAGCAGCCCCCAGGGGGGCCCGGGGCAGCCCCAGCATTTT.